This TCR beta chain is from a study of identical twins. Germline CDR1 and CDR2: SNHLY and FYNNEI. This CDR3 has 14 residues. The ends lost 2 bases at V and 5 bases at J; junction bases unmatched: 5. TCRdb analysed the 5' RACE reads with MiXCR anew, one entry per CDR3 protein. The table includes about 550,000 distinct CDR3 sequences, under 25% detected once. As regards this clonotype: Its matching antigen is unknown.

Study-level findings and limits: Twin-shared out-of-frame alpha sequences were enriched for low generation probability. The analysis was cross-sectional rather than longitudinal within donors. While abundant cord blood beta clonotypes carried fewer insertions, memory repertoires showed no such pattern.

These data were also filed under a second study, of yellow fever vaccine responses in identical twins.

The sample was CD4+ T cells sorted from blood. The TCR originated in a young woman in good health. The chain couples TRBV2 to TRBJ2-7; 8 bases match TRBD1. CDR3 residues: CASSERTGTHEQYF. In DNA form, the CDR3 reads TGTGCCAGCAGTGAAAGGACAGGGACCCACGAGCAGTACTTC.